This TCR beta chain is from a study of response to subunit inactivated influenza vaccine. The germline V and J ends were trimmed by 0 bases and 0 bases, with 12 bases remaining between them. Looked up from germline, CDR1 is LGHNA and CDR2 is YSLEER. The CDR3 sequence is 16 residues long. This clonotype was seen at least ten times. Its antigen is as yet unknown. One entry per CDR3 protein results from TCRdb running MiXCR on the RT-PCR reads. The table has 500,000 to 750,000 distinct CDR3 sequences, approximately 15% seen once; the top ten hold around 10%. Study-wide findings and caveats: Seasonal influenza vaccination, on each occasion, was suggested by the authors to recruit few new T cells.

The TCR sequence derives from a middle-aged man who received an inactivated influenza vaccine. The chain carries TRBV4-3 and TRBJ2-7; a weak D match, TRBD2 (6 bases). Source: PBMCs from blood, taken 11 to 12 days after vaccination. The CDR3 region has the DNA TGCGCCAGCAGCCAAGACACGGGACTGCTCTCCTACGAGCAGTACTTC. Amino acids: CASSQDTGLLSYEQYF.